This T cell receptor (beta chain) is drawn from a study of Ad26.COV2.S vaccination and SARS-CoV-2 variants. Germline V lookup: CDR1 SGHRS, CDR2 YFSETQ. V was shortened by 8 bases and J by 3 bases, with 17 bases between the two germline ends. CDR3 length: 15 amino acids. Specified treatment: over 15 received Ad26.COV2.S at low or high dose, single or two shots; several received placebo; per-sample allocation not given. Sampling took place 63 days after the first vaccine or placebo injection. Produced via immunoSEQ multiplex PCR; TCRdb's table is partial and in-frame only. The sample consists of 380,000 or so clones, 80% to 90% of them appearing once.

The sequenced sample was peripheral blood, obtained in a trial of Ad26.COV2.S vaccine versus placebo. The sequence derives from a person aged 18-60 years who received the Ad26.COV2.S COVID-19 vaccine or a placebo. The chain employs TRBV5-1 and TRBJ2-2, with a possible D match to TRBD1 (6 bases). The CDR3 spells CASRWTVGDTGELFF. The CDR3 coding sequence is TGCGCCAGTAGGTGGACAGTGGGCGACACCGGGGAGCTGTTTTTT.